These T cell receptor beta chains were read from a single sample in a study of shared clonotypes between healthy human individuals. This table comes from immunoSEQ multiplex PCR, and its TCRdb copy is limited to in-frame clones, with some not included. The sample consists of fewer than 350,000 clones, over 75% of them appearing once. Input material: memory CD8+ T cells sorted from blood. The receptor set was obtained from a man aged 18 to 29 in good health. CDR3s leave out the opening cysteine and the closing phenylalanine or tryptophan. The D gene is left open where the match is weak.

D	V	length	CDR3
-	TRBV28	11	ASSFSGQETQY
-	TRBV5-6	12	ASSSDRSLYEQY
-	TRBV27	15	ASTQSPGPSRTDTQY
-	TRBV11-1	12	ASSLAGNRNIQY
-	TRBV6-6	13	AGIATREGGTEAF
-	TRBV19	12	ASSMGQGDQPQH
TRBD1	TRBV7-9	12	ASSRGQGIYEQY
TRBD1	TRBV27	12	ASSYRDSNQPQH
-	TRBV4-1	14	ASSQDEGTFLDTQY
-	TRBV30	12	AWMAGDPSYEQY
-	TRBV7-9	16	ASSLVRAPAGRYPGYT
-	TRBV6-5	14	ASSYSLWSGVDGYT
-	TRBV28	12	ASSAGLYTDTQY
-	TRBV9	11	ASSVGREETQY
-	TRBV7-2	15	ASSPALITWTVWGIY
-	TRBV7-9	13	ASSPRTALNTEAF
TRBD1	TRBV19	13	ASSIGTGAHYEQY
TRBD1	TRBV30	12	AWSTGTGNTEAF
TRBD1	TRBV19	12	ASSMWQGTGEQY
TRBD2	TRBV27	17	ASSPIGEWTSGTYNEQF
-	TRBV6-1	12	ASSERLTPYEQY
-	TRBV28	9	ASSYNQPQH
-	TRBV7-9	11	ASSLDGLYEQF
-	TRBV10-3	11	AISELGGTEAF
-	TRBV11-2	15	ASSSLGNGGRLNEQF
TRBD2	TRBV10-3	12	AIRRLAGRDTQY
TRBD2	TRBV7-9	14	ASSNWASGPQETQY
TRBD2	TRBV4-1	14	ASSKLRLAGHSVQF
TRBD1	TRBV6-5	11	ASSSGTGLEAF
TRBD1	TRBV5-1	12	ASSPGQGPYEQY
-	TRBV9	12	ASSVLGQADEQY
-	TRBV10-1	12	ASSGTAKGGELF
TRBD2	TRBV5-1	13	ASSSSGNQGETQY
TRBD2	TRBV7-9	15	ASSLAVAGAFTGELF
-	TRBV10-1	14	ASSEWGLGSTDTQY
-	TRBV7-2	12	ASSLTGNRDTQY
TRBD1	TRBV7-9	13	ASSPTGASGNTIY
-	TRBV28	12	ASRLGPFNQPQH
-	TRBV10-3	10	AISDRWDEQF
-	TRBV27	15	ASSKYQGSYSNQPQH
-	TRBV2	10	ASSDVGDEQF
-	TRBV7-2	11	ASSSGWVREQY
-	TRBV30	13	AWSEGVVRDTEAF
-	TRBV5-6	13	ASSLRDIGGNEQF
-	TRBV27	13	ASSLTGISTDTQY
TRBD1	TRBV6-5	12	ASSYPTGAGELF
-	TRBV6-1	11	ASGRNSGNTIY
TRBD1	TRBV28	13	ASSLGQGPTYEQY
-	TRBV30	9	AWSVGTPAF
-	TRBV27	12	ASRLLGHQETQY
TRBD1	TRBV7-9	10	ASRTGADTQY
-	TRBV30	11	ACRDRSSYEQY